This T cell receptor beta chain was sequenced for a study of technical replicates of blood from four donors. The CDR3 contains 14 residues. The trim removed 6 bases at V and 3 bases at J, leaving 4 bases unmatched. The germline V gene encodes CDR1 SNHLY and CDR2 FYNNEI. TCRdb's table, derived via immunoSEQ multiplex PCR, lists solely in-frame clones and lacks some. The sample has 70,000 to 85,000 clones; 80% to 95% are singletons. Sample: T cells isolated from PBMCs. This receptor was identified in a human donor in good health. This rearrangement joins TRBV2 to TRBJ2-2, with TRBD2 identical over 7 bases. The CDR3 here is CASRPLADTGELFF. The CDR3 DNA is TGTGCCAGCAGACCCCTAGCGGACACCGGGGAGCTGTTTTTT.